These 16 T cell receptor beta chains originate from one sample sequenced in a study of spatial heterogeneity in lung cancer. Time point described: sample taken at primary tumor resection. Each CDR3 protein gets one entry after TCRdb re-called the 5' RACE reads with MiXCR. The data contain approximately 15,000 distinct CDR3 sequences, around 3.3% of them singletons. The specimen was normal lung tissue next to the tumor, collected at surgery. The source is a male donor with early-stage non-small cell lung cancer.

This clonotype has ten or more counts. The library was prepared for alpha chains; this beta chain is a stray read, so its frequency means little. V gene TRBV20-1 combines with J gene TRBJ2-7, with 8 bases lining up with TRBD1. Trimming took 0 bases from V and 2 from J; bases not matched to a gene: 12. The CDR3 runs 17 residues. The germline CDR1 and CDR2 sequences are DFQATT and SNEGSKA (reference sequence). The CDR3 region is CSARDPRTGIGAYEQYF. DNA for the CDR3: TGCAGTGCTAGAGATCCCAGGACAGGGATAGGGGCCTACGAGCAGTACTTC.

This clonotype was recorded at least ten times. Because this beta chain is a stray read in a library intended to capture alpha chains, its abundance should not be given much weight. The chain joins TRBV3-1 to TRBJ1-5; 9 nucleotides align to TRBD1. V shed 1 base, J shed 6 bases, and the junction held 4 bases outside the gene matches. The CDR3 is 15 amino acids. CDR1 and CDR2 from the germline V gene are LGHDT and YNNKEL (reference sequence). The CDR3 DNA follows: TGTGCCAGCAGCCAAGGCCGACAGGGGGGTCAGCCCCAGCATTTT. This translates into CASSQGRQGGQPQHF.

Of note for this clonotype: This beta chain turned up in a library designed for alpha chains; as an off-target read, its abundance says little. The V gene is TRBV30, the J gene TRBJ2-5; the D gene is possibly TRBD2 (7 bases). The germline V gene encodes CDR1 GTSNPN and CDR2 SVGIG (reference sequence). The CDR3 loop spans 14 amino acids. V shed 3 bases and J shed 2 bases, with 13 bases lying between them. CDR3 sequence (DNA): TGTGCCTGGAGCCTAGGGGGGGGTCAAGAGACCCAGTACTTC. Its translation is CAWSLGGGQETQYF.

By sample fraction, this clonotype is medium-sized. The library was designed around alpha chains, so this beta chain is a stray read whose abundance carries little weight. This chain joins TRBV18 and TRBJ2-4; no firm D call. The CDR3 covers 17 residues. The V and J ends lost 5 bases and 0 bases respectively, with 17 bases between them. Looked up from germline, CDR1 is KGHSH and CDR2 is LQKENI. CDR3 coding DNA: TGTGCCAGCTCATTACGTCAAGGGATGGGAGCCAAAAACATTCAGTACTTC. Protein product: CASSLRQGMGAKNIQYF.

This clonotype was observed at least ten times. This beta chain is an off-target read within a library intended for alpha chains, so its frequency means little. V usage is TRBV19 and J usage is TRBJ2-2, with 10 bases fitting TRBD2. Losses at the gene ends were 7 bases for V and 1 base for J; bases not matched to a gene: 6. The CDR3 runs to 16 residues. CDR1 and CDR2 (germline): LNHDA, SQIVND (reference sequence). The CDR3 loop reads CASIASGRWNTGELFF. The DNA of the CDR3 is TGTGCCAGTATTGCTAGCGGGAGATGGAACACCGGGGAGCTGTTTTTT.

There are many counts of this clonotype. A library prepared for alpha chains yielded this beta chain as an off-target read; its size is of little meaning. The CDR3 sequence is CSAIGDRGHNEQFF. The DNA of the CDR3 is TGCAGTGCTATTGGGGACAGGGGGCACAATGAGCAGTTCTTC. The chain recombines TRBV20-1 with TRBJ2-1; 12 bases agree with TRBD1. Germline CDR1 is DFQATT and CDR2 is SNEGSKA (reference sequence). CDR3 length: 14 amino acids. With 4 bases clipped from V and 5 bases from J, the junction kept 3 bases outside the gene matches.

This clonotype was counted ten times or more. Within a library made for alpha chains, this beta chain is off target, and its count is uninformative. V usage is TRBV20-1 and J usage is TRBJ2-7; 8 bases are a match to TRBD1. This CDR3 has 14 amino acids. With V trimmed by 1 base and J by 1 base, 3 bases remained unmatched. The germline gives CDR1 DFQATT, CDR2 SNEGSKA (reference sequence). CDR3 region: CSARGTGRSYEQYF. The CDR3 DNA reads as TGCAGTGCTAGAGGGACAGGGCGATCCTACGAGCAGTACTTC.

On this clonotype: A library made for alpha chains picked up this beta chain off target, so its size means little. The chain has TRBV6-5 and TRBJ2-3; D is undetermined. Looked up from germline, CDR1 is MNHEY and CDR2 is SVGAGI. V was pared by 10 bases and J by 3 bases, with 17 bases between. The CDR3 runs 14 residues. Here the CDR3 reads CATTAPLGTDTQYF. CDR3 DNA sequence: TGTGCCACCACAGCCCCACTGGGGACAGATACGCAGTATTTT.

This clonotype has a count of ten or more. Little can be read into the size of this beta chain, an off-target read in a library designed for alpha chains. V is TRBV7-8 and J is TRBJ2-1; D possibly corresponds to TRBD1 (5 bases). The CDR3 spans 16 residues. Germline assignment: CDR1 SGHVS and CDR2 FQNEAQ. Trimming shortened V by 1 base and J by 0 bases, and 10 bases separated the two germline ends. CDR3 in DNA: TGTGCCAGCAGCTTAGATCAGGGCTTCTCCTACAATGAGCAGTTCTTC. Translated: CASSLDQGFSYNEQFF.

This clonotype was counted ten times or more. The library was designed around alpha chains, so this beta chain is a stray read whose abundance carries little weight. The rearrangement uses TRBV11-2 and TRBJ2-2, with 9 nucleotides matching TRBD1. The CDR3 totals 17 residues. Trimming cost V 6 bases and J 0 bases; bases outside gene matches: 8. Looked up from germline, CDR1 is SGHAT and CDR2 is FQNNGV. The CDR3 spells CASRDYRTGANTGELFF. Here the CDR3 DNA reads TGTGCCAGCAGGGATTATCGGACAGGGGCGAACACCGGGGAGCTGTTTTTT.

This clonotype was recorded at least ten times. The library was designed around alpha chains, so this beta chain is a stray read whose abundance carries little weight. This sequence joins TRBV7-2 and TRBJ2-2; D unclear. CDR1 is SGHTA and CDR2 is FQGNSA in the germline V gene. V gave up 5 bases and J gave up 6 bases, with 10 bases separating them. CDR3 length equals 13 residues. CDR3: CASSASRAGELFF. For the CDR3, the DNA is TGTGCCAGCAGCGCTAGTCGGGCCGGGGAGCTGTTTTTT.

This clonotype appeared many times. This beta chain is off target for a library built for alpha chains, so its abundance means little. CDR3 sequence reads: CASRRGFEVQPQHF. CDR3 bases: TGTGCCAGCAGGCGGGGTTTCGAAGTGCAGCCCCAGCATTTT. The V call is TRBV27, the J call TRBJ1-5; D remains ambiguous. V lost 6 bases and J lost 7, with 16 bases in between. The germline CDR1 and CDR2 sequences are MNHEY and SMNVEV (reference sequence). There are 14 residues in the CDR3.

This clonotype is medium-sized. This beta chain is a stray sequence in a library constructed for alpha chains; its clone size is not meaningful. This chain uses TRBV12-3 or TRBV12-4 with TRBJ1-2; D remains unclear. The CDR3 extends over 13 amino acids. The germline V and J ends were trimmed by 1 base and 0 bases, with 3 bases remaining between them. The CDR3, as DNA: TGTGCCAGCAGTTTAGGAGCTAACTATGGCTACACCTTC. It encodes CASSLGANYGYTF.

This clonotype was detected ten times or more. The library was designed around alpha chains, so this beta chain is a stray read whose abundance carries little weight. The DNA of the CDR3 is TGTGCCAGCAGCGTTGGGGGACAGCAAGAGACCCAGTACTTC. Translation: CASSVGGQQETQYF. The J gene is TRBJ2-5, the V gene TRBV9; TRBD1 matches at 7 bases. With 2 bases clipped from V and 2 bases from J, the junction kept 3 bases outside the gene matches. Germline V gene lookup returns CDR1 SGDLS and CDR2 YYNGEE. The CDR3 is 14 amino acids.

This clonotype was detected many times. The library was built for alpha chains, so this beta chain is an off-target read and its size means little. The chain recombines TRBV29-1 with TRBJ2-1; TRBD2 agrees at 9 bases. V gave up 2 bases and J gave up 9 bases; unmatched junction bases: 11. The CDR3 extends over 15 amino acids. Germline CDR1 is SQVTM and CDR2 is ANQGSEA. CDR3 in DNA: TGCAGCGTTGAAAGAACTCTCGGACTAGCGTTTGAGCAGTTCTTC. As protein: CSVERTLGLAFEQFF.

Ten or more counts support this clonotype. This beta chain came through as a stray read in a library set up for alpha chains, and its size says little. The chain carries TRBV20-1 and TRBJ2-3, with 15 bases that match TRBD2. CDR3 length equals 15 residues. With 1 base clipped from V and 5 bases from J, the junction kept 1 base outside the gene matches. Looked up from germline, CDR1 is DFQATT and CDR2 is SNEGSKA (reference sequence). CDR3 sequence reads: CSARGGLAGGDTQYF. For the CDR3, the DNA is TGCAGTGCTAGAGGGGGACTAGCGGGAGGAGATACGCAGTATTTT.